This entry features one T cell receptor beta chain sequence. Its target is unknown. This sample is drawn from a study of cytomegalovirus exposure and HLA in healthy donors. Study observations and caveats: Across donors, most TCRs were seen rarely, yet some public ones were widespread. TCR beta chains numbering 150 to 200 were designated cytomegalovirus-associated. It was confirmed in vitro that a few of the CMV-associated chains were specific for CMV antigens. Reported performance of the classifier showed diagnosis of cytomegalovirus status with high specificity and sensitivity.

This table comes from immunoSEQ multiplex PCR, and its TCRdb copy is limited to in-frame clones, with some not included. The sample contains 300,000 to 450,000 clones, roughly 90% of which appear only once. Source material: PBMCs. This receptor was taken from a woman aged 18 to 35 in good health and CMV-seronegative.

CDR3 nucleotides: TGTGCTAGTGGTTTACGTTTCGCCGGACAGGCAAACACTGAAGCTTTCTTT. It encodes CASGLRFAGQANTEAFF. This chain uses TRBV12-5 with TRBJ1-1, with TRBD1 matching 7 bases. The CDR3 has 17 residues. Trimming took 3 bases from V and 2 from J; bases not matched to a gene: 12. In germline, CDR1 is LGHNT, CDR2 FRNRAP.